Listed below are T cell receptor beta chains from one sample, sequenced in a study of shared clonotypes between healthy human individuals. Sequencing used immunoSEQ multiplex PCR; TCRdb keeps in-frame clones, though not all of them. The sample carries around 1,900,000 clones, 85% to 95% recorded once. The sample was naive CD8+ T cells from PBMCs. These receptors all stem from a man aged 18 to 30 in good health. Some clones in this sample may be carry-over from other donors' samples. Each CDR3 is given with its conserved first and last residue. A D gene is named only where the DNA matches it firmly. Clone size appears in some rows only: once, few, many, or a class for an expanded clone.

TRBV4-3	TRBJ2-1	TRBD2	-	TGCGCCAGCAGCGAAGGGACTAGCGGGAGTCTCTATGAGCAGTTCTTC	CASSEGTSGSLYEQFF
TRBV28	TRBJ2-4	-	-	TGTGCCAGCAGTTTTACCCCACAGGGTCTAGCCAAAAACATTCAGTACTTC	CASSFTPQGLAKNIQYF
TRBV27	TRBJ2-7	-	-	TGTGCCAGCGCTGAGCCAGGGCTGGGGAACGAGCAGTACTTC	CASAEPGLGNEQYF
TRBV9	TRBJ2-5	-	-	TGTGCCAGCAGCGCCACAGGGTTCGGGGAGACCCAGTACTTC	CASSATGFGETQYF
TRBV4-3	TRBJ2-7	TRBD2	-	TGCGCCAGCAGCCAAGAACTTGGACTAGCGGAGGACTACGAGCAGTACTTC	CASSQELGLAEDYEQYF
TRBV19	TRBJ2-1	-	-	TGTGCCAGTAGTATAGATCTCGAGACCCCCTCGGATGAGCAGTTCTTC	CASSIDLETPSDEQFF
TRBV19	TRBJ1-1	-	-	TGTGCCAGTAGTTTGGAGTTGGGCAGGGCGGGAACTGAAGCTTTCTTT	CASSLELGRAGTEAFF
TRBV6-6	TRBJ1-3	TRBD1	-	TGTGCCAGCATCGAGGGGGCGGCTGGAAACACCATATATTTT	CASIEGAAGNTIYF
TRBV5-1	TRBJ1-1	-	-	TGCGCCAGCAGCCTGGGTCGGGGCGGGTATGTCCAGGACACTGAAGCTTTCTTT	CASSLGRGGYVQDTEAFF
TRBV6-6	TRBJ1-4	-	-	TGTGCCAGCAGTCTCGGACTCGAGGGAAAACTGTTTTTT	CASSLGLEGKLFF
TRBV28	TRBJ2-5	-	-	TGTGCCAGCAGTTTAGGCAGGCCCTCGTCAGAGACCCAGTACTTC	CASSLGRPSSETQYF
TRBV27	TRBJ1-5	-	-	TGTGCCAGCAGTTCCCAGGGGTATAGCAATCAGCCCCAGCATTTT	CASSSQGYSNQPQHF
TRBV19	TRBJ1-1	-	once	TGTGCCAGTAGACCAAGGGTGAACACTGAAGCTTTCTTT	CASRPRVNTEAFF
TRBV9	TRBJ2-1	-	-	TGTGCCAGCAGCCCATCGGGGGACGACAATGAGCAGTTCTTC	CASSPSGDDNEQFF
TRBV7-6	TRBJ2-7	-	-	TGTGCCAGCAGCATCTTGGACCCCTCAGAATCCTACGAGCAGTACTTC	CASSILDPSESYEQYF
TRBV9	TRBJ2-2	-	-	TGTGCCAGCAGCGTAGAAAGGGGGTTGAACACCGGGGAGCTGTTTTTT	CASSVERGLNTGELFF
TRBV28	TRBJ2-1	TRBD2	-	TGTGCCAGCAGTTCCGTCAAAGCGGGAGTAAGCTACAATGAGCAGTTCTTC	CASSSVKAGVSYNEQFF
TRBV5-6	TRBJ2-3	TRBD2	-	TGTGCCAGCGGCGGGAGGGCTTCCTACACAGATACGCAGTATTTT	CASGGRASYTDTQYF
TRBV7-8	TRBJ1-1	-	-	TGTGCCAGCAGCTTAGCAGACGCAGGAGACACTGAAGCTTTCTTT	CASSLADAGDTEAFF
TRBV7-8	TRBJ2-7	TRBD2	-	TGTGCCAGCAGCTTACTCCTAGCGGGAGCCTTTAATCTCTACGAGCAGTACTTC	CASSLLLAGAFNLYEQYF
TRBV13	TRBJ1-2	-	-	TGTGCCAGCAGCCCGCGGGGCTATGGCTACACCTTC	CASSPRGYGYTF
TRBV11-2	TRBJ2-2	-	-	TGTGCCAGCAGCTCACCGGGAAACACCGGGGAGCTGTTTTTT	CASSSPGNTGELFF
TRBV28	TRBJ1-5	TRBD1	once	TGTGCCATGGCAAGGGGGCCGAGCAATCAGCCCCAGCATTTT	CAMARGPSNQPQHF
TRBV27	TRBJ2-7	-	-	TGTGCCAGCAGTTCAGACCAGGCCGGGTTCTACGAGCAGTACTTC	CASSSDQAGFYEQYF
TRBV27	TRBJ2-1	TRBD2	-	TGTGCCAGCATGGGGCGGGAGGGGGACAATGAGCAGTTCTTC	CASMGREGDNEQFF
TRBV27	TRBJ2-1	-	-	TGTGCCAGCAGTTCCGGGACAAGCCGCTACAATGAGCAGTTCTTC	CASSSGTSRYNEQFF
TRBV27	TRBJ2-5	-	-	TGTGCCAGCAGTATCCACGAGAGGACCCAGTACTTC	CASSIHERTQYF
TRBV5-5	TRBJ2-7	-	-	TGTGCCAGCAGCTTGGCGGGACCCTACGAGCAGTACTTC	CASSLAGPYEQYF
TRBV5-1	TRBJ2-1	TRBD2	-	TGCGCCAGCGAAAGTACTAGCGCCTACAATGAGCAGTTCTTC	CASESTSAYNEQFF
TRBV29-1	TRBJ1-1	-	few	TGCAGCGTTCATGGGGAGAACACTGAAGCTTTCTTT	CSVHGENTEAFF
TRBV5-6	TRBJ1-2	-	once	TGTGCCAGCAGCCAGCTCTCATCGGGACACTATGGCTACACCTTC	CASSQLSSGHYGYTF
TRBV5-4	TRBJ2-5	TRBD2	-	TGTGCCAGCAGCCGAGGGACTAGCGGGAGTGGGGAGACCCAGTACTTC	CASSRGTSGSGETQYF
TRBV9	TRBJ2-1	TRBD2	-	TGTGCCAGCAGCGTAGGAGGGACTAGCGGCAATGAGCAGTTCTTC	CASSVGGTSGNEQFF
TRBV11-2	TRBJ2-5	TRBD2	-	TGTGCCAGCAGCCACACTACGCCAGCGGGAGTCCCGATGAAGACCCAGTACTTC	CASSHTTPAGVPMKTQYF
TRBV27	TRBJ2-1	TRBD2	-	TGTGCCAGCTCATTTGCGTTTCTAGCGGTGAACAATGAGCAGTTCTTC	CASSFAFLAVNNEQFF
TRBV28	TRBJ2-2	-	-	TGTGCCAGCAGTTTAGGGGGGTCAGGGGAGCTGTTTTTT	CASSLGGSGELFF
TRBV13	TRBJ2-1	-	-	TGTGCCAGCAGCTTTGGCTCCTACAATGAGCAGTTCTTC	CASSFGSYNEQFF
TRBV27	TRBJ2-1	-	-	TGTGCCAGCAGTTTATCGTTAGGAAATGAGCAGTTCTTC	CASSLSLGNEQFF
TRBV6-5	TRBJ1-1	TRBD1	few	TGTGCCAGCAGTTACTGGACAGGGGACACTGAAGCTTTCTTT	CASSYWTGDTEAFF
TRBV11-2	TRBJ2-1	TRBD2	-	TGTGCCAGCAGCTTAGGATTGGGGGGGTCCTACAATGAGCAGTTCTTC	CASSLGLGGSYNEQFF
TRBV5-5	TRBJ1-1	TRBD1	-	TGTGCCAGCAGCCCCTGGACAGGAGAGAACACTGAAGCTTTCTTT	CASSPWTGENTEAFF
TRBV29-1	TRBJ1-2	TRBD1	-	TGCAGCGTTGAGAGGTGGGACAGGGGGCCGACTAACTATGGCTACACCTTC	CSVERWDRGPTNYGYTF
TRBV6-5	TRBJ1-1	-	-	TGTGCCAGCAGTTACTCGGATGAAGTGAACACTGAAGCTTTCTTT	CASSYSDEVNTEAFF
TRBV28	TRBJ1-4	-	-	TGTGCCAGCAGTATACGACGGTTGGAACTGTTTTTT	CASSIRRLELFF
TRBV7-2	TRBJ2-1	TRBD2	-	TGTGCCAGCAGCCCACGACTGCGGGGGAATGAGCAGTTCTTC	CASSPRLRGNEQFF
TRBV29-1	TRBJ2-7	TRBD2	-	TGCAGCGCCCTACTAGCGGGAGGCTCCTACGAGCAGTACTTC	CSALLAGGSYEQYF
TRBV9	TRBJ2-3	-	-	TGTGCCAGCAGCGAGGGGACGGGGATTGGGGATACGCAGTATTTT	CASSEGTGIGDTQYF
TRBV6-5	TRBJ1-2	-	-	TGTGCCAGCAGTTATTCCCCCCTCGGGGGCTACACCTTC	CASSYSPLGGYTF
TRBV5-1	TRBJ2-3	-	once	TGCGCCAGCAGAAACAGCACAGATACGCAGTATTTT	CASRNSTDTQYF
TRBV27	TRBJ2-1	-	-	TGTGCCAGCACCCCTGGGGGGAGGAATGAGCAGTTCTTC	CASTPGGRNEQFF
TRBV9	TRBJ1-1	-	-	TGTGCCAGCAGTGTAGAGGGGAAAAGGACTGAAGCTTTCTTT	CASSVEGKRTEAFF
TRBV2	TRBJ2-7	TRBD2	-	TGTGCCAGCTCCGGGACTAGCGGGATGAGTTGGACCTACGAGCAGTACTTC	CASSGTSGMSWTYEQYF